The next 8 T cell receptor beta chains were all read from a single sample in a study of identical twins. TCRdb reanalysed the 5' RACE reads using MiXCR and keeps one entry per CDR3 protein. The repertoire holds fewer than 900,000 distinct CDR3 sequences, with 15% to 20% as singletons. Separately, the same data were catalogued under a study of T cells expressing NK-cell markers.

The sample comprised PBMCs. The source is a woman in her late teens or twenties in good health.

This clonotype was seen a few times. The rearrangement joins TRBV10-3 to TRBJ2-7; perhaps D is TRBD1 or TRBD2 (5 bases each). The V and J ends lost 3 bases and 0 bases respectively, with 15 bases between them. The CDR3 extends over 16 amino acids. Germline V gene lookup returns CDR1 ENHRY and CDR2 SYGVKD. The CDR3 protein is CAISDGGVVSSYEQYF. For the CDR3, the DNA is TGTGCCATCAGTGATGGGGGAGTTGTTAGCTCCTACGAGCAGTACTTC.

This clonotype was seen more than once but under ten times. An end of the junction does not agree with germline; a read error may underlie this. Written as DNA, the CDR3 is TGTGCCAGCGGTTTGGGACTAGCTACAGATACGCAGTATTTT. This translates into CASGLGLATDTQYF. V and J are TRBV27 and TRBJ2-3; the match to TRBD2 covers 9 bases. The CDR3 is 14 residues long. The germline V gene encodes CDR1 MNHEY and CDR2 SMNVEV (reference sequence).

This clonotype occurred a few times. V and J are TRBV7-9 and TRBJ2-7; TRBD1 might be the D (6 bases). The V end was cut by 5 bases, the J end by 2 bases, with 16 bases between. CDR3 length: 15 residues. Germline values: CDR1 SEHNR, CDR2 FQNEAQ (reference sequence). CDR3: CASSHGTSHTYEQYF. The CDR3 nucleotides read TGTGCCAGCAGCCACGGGACATCGCATACCTACGAGCAGTACTTC.

This clonotype was detected a few times. The rearrangement links TRBV5-1 to TRBJ2-2; unclear D gene. Germline loops: CDR1 SGHRS, CDR2 YFSETQ. Trimming left V 4 bases short and J 4 bases short, with 11 bases between. The CDR3 contains 14 residues. The CDR3 sequence: CASSGSVGTGELFF. CDR3 DNA sequence: TGCGCCAGCAGCGGAAGTGTCGGCACCGGGGAGCTGTTTTTT.

This clonotype occurred a few times. V usage is TRBV7-9 and J usage is TRBJ1-2; D is unclear. The CDR3 has 13 residues. V dropped 2 bases and J dropped 3 bases, with 7 bases sitting between them. CDR1 and CDR2 (germline): SEHNR, FQNEAQ (reference sequence). CDR3 sequence reads: CASSLIPDYGYTF. CDR3 in DNA: TGTGCCAGCAGCTTAATCCCGGACTATGGCTACACCTTC.

The V gene is TRBV20-1, the J gene TRBJ1-2; the match to TRBD1 covers 8 bases. The CDR3 sequence is 14 residues long. Germline loops: CDR1 DFQATT, CDR2 SNEGSKA (reference sequence). V shed 6 bases, J shed 2 bases, and the junction held 8 bases outside the gene matches. The CDR3 region is CSANAGTGNYGYTF. CDR3 DNA sequence: TGCAGTGCAAACGCCGGGACAGGCAACTATGGCTACACCTTC.

This clonotype was counted a single time. V is TRBV4-3 and J is TRBJ1-2, with no clear D. The CDR3 runs 13 residues. The germline gives CDR1 LGHNA, CDR2 YSLEER. The V and J ends lost 3 bases and 7 bases respectively, with 12 bases between them. The CDR3 loop reads CASSHPETLGYTF. As DNA, the CDR3 is TGCGCCAGCAGCCATCCCGAGACGCTTGGCTACACCTTC.

The rearrangement uses TRBV6-5 and TRBJ1-2, with a tentative D call TRBD1 (5 bases). The CDR3 covers 15 residues. Germline V gene sequence: CDR1 MNHEY, CDR2 SVGAGI. The V and J ends lost 1 base and 4 bases respectively, with 13 bases between them. The CDR3 DNA reads TGTGCCAGCAGTTACTGGGGTAGGGGATCCTATGGCTACACCTTC. This translates into CASSYWGRGSYGYTF.